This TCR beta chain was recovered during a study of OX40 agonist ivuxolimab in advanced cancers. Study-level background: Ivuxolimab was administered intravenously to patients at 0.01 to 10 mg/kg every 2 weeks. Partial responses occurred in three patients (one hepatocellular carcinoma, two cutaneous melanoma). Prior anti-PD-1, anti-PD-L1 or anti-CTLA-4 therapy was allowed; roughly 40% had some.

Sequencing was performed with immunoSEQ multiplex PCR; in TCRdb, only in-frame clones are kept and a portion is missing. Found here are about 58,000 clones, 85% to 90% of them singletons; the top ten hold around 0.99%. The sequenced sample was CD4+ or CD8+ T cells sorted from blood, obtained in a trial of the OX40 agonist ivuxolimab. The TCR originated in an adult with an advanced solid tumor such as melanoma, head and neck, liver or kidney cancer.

The CDR3 region is CASSTGGSNSPLHF. In nucleotides, the CDR3 is TGCGCCAGCAGCACCGGTGGGTCTAATTCACCCCTCCACTTT. The chain is built from TRBV5-1 and TRBJ1-6; D is unresolved. Germline V gene lookup returns CDR1 SGHRS and CDR2 YFSETQ. V shed 4 bases and J shed 6 bases, with 11 bases lying between them. This CDR3 is 14 amino acids long. The full variable domain, completed using reference TRBV5-1 and TRBJ1-6, is KAGVTQTPRYLIKTRGQQVTLSCSPISGHRSVSWYQQTPGQGLQFLFEYFSETQRNKGNFPGRFSGRQFSNSRSEMNVSTLELGDSALYLCASSTGGSNSPLHFGNGTRLTVT.